Listed here are 15 T cell receptor beta chains from one sample, sequenced in a study of cytomegalovirus exposure and HLA in healthy donors. The PCR employed 60 Vbeta primers together with 13 Jbeta primers. Produced via immunoSEQ multiplex PCR; TCRdb's table is partial and in-frame only. Of about 170,000 clones in the sample, 60% to 80% are singletons; the top ten hold around 0.97%. Specimen: PBMCs. The receptors originated from a woman aged 50 to 65 in good health and CMV-seropositive.

This clone was detected a few times. The CDR3 loop reads CAIREGRNSPLHF. The CDR3 nucleotides read TGTGCCATCAGGGAGGGGCGTAATTCACCCCTCCACTTT. The J gene is TRBJ1-6, the V gene TRBV10-3; tentatively, D is TRBD1 (5 bases). The CDR3 length is 13 residues. The V gene's germline CDR1 is ENHRY and CDR2 SYGVKD. Trimming took 6 bases from V and 6 from J, leaving 9 bases between them.

This rearrangement joins TRBV19 to TRBJ2-3; possible D gene TRBD1, 5 bases. V was shortened by 3 bases and J by 4 bases, with 14 bases between the two germline ends. Germline V gene sequence: CDR1 LNHDA, CDR2 SQIVND (reference sequence). The CDR3 spans 15 residues. As DNA, the CDR3 is TGTGCCAGTAGTATCGGAAGGGGTGGTCCAGATACGCAGTATTTT. Translation gives CASSIGRGGPDTQYF.

DNA of the CDR3: TGTGCCACCGTCCCAGGGACTTCGGGGAAGACCCAGTACTTC. Translated, it gives CATVPGTSGKTQYF. The rearrangement uses TRBV6-1 and TRBJ2-5; D possibly corresponds to TRBD2 (6 bases). The CDR3 is made up of 14 amino acids. Germline values: CDR1 MNHNS, CDR2 SASEGT. V shed 10 bases and J shed 6 bases, with 21 bases lying between them.

The rearrangement joins TRBV2 to TRBJ2-5; D unclear. Per germline, CDR1 SNHLY and CDR2 FYNNEI. Trimming left V 3 bases short and J 0 bases short, with 2 bases between. There are 12 residues in the CDR3. Here the CDR3 DNA reads TGTGCCAGCAGTGACGACCAAGAGACCCAGTACTTC. The encoded protein is CASSDDQETQYF.

V usage is TRBV16 and J usage is TRBJ1-2; TRBD1 matches at 8 bases. The CDR3 is 14 amino acids. J was trimmed by 8 bases and V by 0 bases; bases with no gene match: 5. Germline V CDR1 and CDR2: KGHSY, FQNENV. This CDR3 reads CASSQSQGAQGYTF. The CDR3 DNA reads TGTGCCAGCAGCCAATCCCAGGGGGCGCAGGGCTACACCTTC.

CDR3 DNA: TGCGCCAGCAGCCAACCCCAGGCCAGGGGAGTCTATGGCTACACCTTC. Its translation: CASSQPQARGVYGYTF. The rearrangement links TRBV4-1 to TRBJ1-2, with D possibly being TRBD1 (6 bases). V was trimmed by 2 bases and J by 4 bases, leaving 17 bases between them. Germline CDR1 MGHRA, CDR2 YSYEKL. CDR3 size: 16 residues.

This chain uses TRBV11-2 with TRBJ1-4, with D unresolved. There are 16 residues in the CDR3. Trimming took 0 bases from V and 7 from J, leaving 15 bases between them. Per the germline V gene, CDR1 is SGHAT and CDR2 is FQNNGV. The CDR3 loop reads CASSLDRSTFSEKLFF. CDR3 sequence (DNA): TGTGCCAGCAGCTTAGATCGGAGTACTTTTAGTGAAAAACTGTTTTTT.

The chain recombines TRBV2 with TRBJ2-1; 13 bases map to TRBD2. V gave up 10 bases and J gave up 3 bases; unmatched junction bases: 9. This CDR3 has 16 amino acids. Germline V gene sequence: CDR1 SNHLY, CDR2 FYNNEI. The CDR3 DNA reads TGTGCCATCGGACTAGCGGGAGCCCAACTCTACAATGAGCAGTTCTTC. This encodes CAIGLAGAQLYNEQFF.

The chain joins TRBV4-3 to TRBJ1-4, with 7 bases fitting TRBD1. After removal of 0 bases from V and 9 bases from J, the junction contained 10 bases not matched to a gene. The CDR3 runs to 16 residues. CDR1 and CDR2 (germline): LGHNA, YSLEER. Written as DNA, the CDR3 is TGCGCCAGCAGCCAAGATCTATTGCGACAGGGACAAAAACTGTTTTTT. It translates to CASSQDLLRQGQKLFF.

The chain is built from TRBV27 and TRBJ1-2; weak D call: TRBD1 (5 bases). The CDR3 is made up of 15 amino acids. V lost 7 bases to trimming and J lost 0 bases, with 15 bases between them. Germline CDR1 is MNHEY and CDR2 is SMNVEV (reference sequence). DNA of the CDR3: TGTGCCAGCACCATGCTAGGGGATTCTAACTATGGCTACACCTTC. Its protein is CASTMLGDSNYGYTF.

This chain joins TRBV4-3 and TRBJ2-7; 7 bases agree with TRBD2. The CDR3 covers 13 residues. V was pared by 1 base and J by 5 bases, with 2 bases of the junction left unmatched. Germline CDR1 LGHNA, CDR2 YSLEER. CDR3 loop: CASSQAGGDEQYF. CDR3 coding DNA: TGCGCCAGCAGCCAAGCTGGGGGGGACGAGCAGTACTTC.

The chain uses TRBV29-1 and TRBJ2-7, with a tentative D call TRBD2 (5 bases). V was clipped by 4 bases and J by 2 bases, with 12 bases between them. The CDR3 is 13 amino acids. Germline V gives CDR1 SQVTM, CDR2 ANQGSEA. CDR3 bases: TGCAGCGTTGGGGAGAGTAAGGCCTACGAGCAGTACTTC. Translating it yields CSVGESKAYEQYF.

The chain has TRBV4-1 and TRBJ2-7; 10 bases are shared with TRBD1. The CDR3 extends over 15 amino acids. Germline-derived CDR1 and CDR2 are MGHRA and YSYEKL. After removal of 2 bases from V and 2 bases from J, the junction contained 3 bases not matched to a gene. The CDR3 spells CASSQRQGAAYEQYF. CDR3 sequence (DNA): TGCGCCAGCAGCCAACGACAGGGGGCGGCCTACGAGCAGTACTTC.

V and J are TRBV6-5 and TRBJ1-2; 10 nucleotides align to TRBD1. Germline V gene data show CDR1 as MNHEY and CDR2 as SVGAGI. CDR3 length: 14 amino acids. The V gene end was trimmed by 6 bases and the J gene end by 4 bases; junction bases not matched to a gene: 5. The CDR3 sequence: CASSFDRGPYGYTF. CDR3 DNA: TGTGCCAGCAGCTTCGACAGGGGGCCCTATGGCTACACCTTC.

J is TRBJ2-3 and V is TRBV29-1; TRBD2 agrees at 9 bases. Losses at the gene ends were 6 bases for V and 5 bases for J; bases not matched to a gene: 12. Germline V gives CDR1 SQVTM, CDR2 ANQGSEA. The CDR3 has 15 amino acids. The chain's CDR3 is CSVQLTSGLKDTQYF. As DNA, the CDR3 is TGCAGCGTCCAATTGACTAGCGGATTGAAAGATACGCAGTATTTT.